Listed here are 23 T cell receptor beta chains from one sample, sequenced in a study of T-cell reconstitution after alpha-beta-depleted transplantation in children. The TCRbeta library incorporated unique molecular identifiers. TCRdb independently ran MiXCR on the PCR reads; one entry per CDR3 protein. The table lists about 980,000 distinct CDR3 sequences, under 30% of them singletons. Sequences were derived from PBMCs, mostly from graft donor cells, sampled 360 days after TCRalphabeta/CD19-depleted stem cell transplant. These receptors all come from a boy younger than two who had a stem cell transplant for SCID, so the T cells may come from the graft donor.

The CDR3 is CASSYWQGLPYNEQFF. As DNA, the CDR3 is TGTGCCAGCAGTTACTGGCAGGGGCTACCCTACAATGAGCAGTTCTTC. The chain links TRBV6-2 or TRBV6-3 to TRBJ2-1, with TRBD1 as a possible D gene (6 bases). This CDR3 comprises 16 residues. The V end was cut by 1 base, the J end by 2 bases, with 12 bases between. Germline values: CDR1 MNHEY, CDR2 SVGEGT.

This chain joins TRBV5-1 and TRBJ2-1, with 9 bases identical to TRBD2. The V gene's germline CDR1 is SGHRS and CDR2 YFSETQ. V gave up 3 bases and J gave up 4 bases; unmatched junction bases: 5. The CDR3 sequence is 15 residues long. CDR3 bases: TGCGCCAGCAGCTGGGGGAGCGGGGGGTACAATGAGCAGTTCTTC. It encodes CASSWGSGGYNEQFF.

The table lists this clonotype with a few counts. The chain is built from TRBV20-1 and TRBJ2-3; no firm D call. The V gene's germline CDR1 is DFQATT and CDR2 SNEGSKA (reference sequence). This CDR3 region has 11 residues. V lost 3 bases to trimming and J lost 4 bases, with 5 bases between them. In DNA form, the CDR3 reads TGCAGTGCTAGTAAGTCAGATACGCAGTATTTT. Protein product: CSASKSDTQYF.

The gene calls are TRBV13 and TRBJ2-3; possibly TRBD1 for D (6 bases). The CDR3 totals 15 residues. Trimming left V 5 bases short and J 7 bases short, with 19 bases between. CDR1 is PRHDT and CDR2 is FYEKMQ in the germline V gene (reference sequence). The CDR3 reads CASSLSGASQNTQYF. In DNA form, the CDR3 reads TGTGCCAGCAGCCTCTCAGGGGCGAGTCAAAATACGCAGTATTTT.

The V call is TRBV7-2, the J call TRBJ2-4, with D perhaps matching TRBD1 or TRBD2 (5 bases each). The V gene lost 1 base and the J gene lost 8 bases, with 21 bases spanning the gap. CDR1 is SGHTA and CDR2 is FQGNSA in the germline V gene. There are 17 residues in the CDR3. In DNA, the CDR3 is TGTGCCAGCAGCTTAGGGGTAGCCGGGGTAAGAGGGGACATTCAGTACTTC. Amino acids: CASSLGVAGVRGDIQYF.

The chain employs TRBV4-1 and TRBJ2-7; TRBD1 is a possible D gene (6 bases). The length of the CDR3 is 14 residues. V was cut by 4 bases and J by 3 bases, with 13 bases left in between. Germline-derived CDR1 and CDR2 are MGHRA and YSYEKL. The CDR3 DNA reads TGCGCCAGCAGCCGGCATCGGACAGACTACGAGCAGTACTTC. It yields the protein CASSRHRTDYEQYF.

The CDR3 protein is CSARDVGSNQPQHF. CDR3 nucleotides: TGCAGTGCTAGAGACGTGGGGAGCAATCAGCCCCAGCATTTT. V gene TRBV20-1 combines with J gene TRBJ1-5, with D uncertain. Looked up from germline, CDR1 is DFQATT and CDR2 is SNEGSKA (reference sequence). The length of the CDR3 is 14 residues. Trimming pared 0 bases from V and 1 base from J, leaving 7 bases between.

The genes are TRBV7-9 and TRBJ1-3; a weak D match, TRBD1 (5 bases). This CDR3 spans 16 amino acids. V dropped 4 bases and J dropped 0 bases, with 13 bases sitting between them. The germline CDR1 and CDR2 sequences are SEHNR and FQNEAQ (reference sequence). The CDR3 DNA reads TGTGCCAGCAGCTACGAGACAGCATCCTCTGGAAACACCATATATTTT. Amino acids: CASSYETASSGNTIYF.

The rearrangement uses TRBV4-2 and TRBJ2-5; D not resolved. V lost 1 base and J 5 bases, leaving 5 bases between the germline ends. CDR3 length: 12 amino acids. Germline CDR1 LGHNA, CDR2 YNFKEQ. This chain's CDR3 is CASSQGYETQYF. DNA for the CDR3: TGTGCCAGCAGCCAAGGTTATGAGACCCAGTACTTC.

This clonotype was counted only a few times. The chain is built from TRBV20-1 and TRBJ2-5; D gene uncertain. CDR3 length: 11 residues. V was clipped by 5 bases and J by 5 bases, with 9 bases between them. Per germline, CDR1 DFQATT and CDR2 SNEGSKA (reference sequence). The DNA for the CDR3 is TGCAGTGCTCAAGGTTCGGAGACCCAGTACTTC. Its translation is CSAQGSETQYF.

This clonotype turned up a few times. The CDR3 DNA reads TGCGCCAGCAGCCAAGTCTTGGGCCCTTGGGGCGAAAAACTGTTTTTT. Its translation is CASSQVLGPWGEKLFF. The chain combines TRBV4-1 with TRBJ1-4; a weak D match, TRBD1 (5 bases). The CDR3 spans 16 residues. Trimming stripped 1 base from V and 8 bases from J, with 17 bases between. Looked up from germline, CDR1 is MGHRA and CDR2 is YSYEKL.

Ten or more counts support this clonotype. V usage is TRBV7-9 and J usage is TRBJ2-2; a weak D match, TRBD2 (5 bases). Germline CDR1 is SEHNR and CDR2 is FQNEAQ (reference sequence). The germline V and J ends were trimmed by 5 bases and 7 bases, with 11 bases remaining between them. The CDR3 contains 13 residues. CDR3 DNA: TGTGCCAGCAGCCCCACCCGGGGCGGGGAGCTGTTTTTT. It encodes CASSPTRGGELFF.

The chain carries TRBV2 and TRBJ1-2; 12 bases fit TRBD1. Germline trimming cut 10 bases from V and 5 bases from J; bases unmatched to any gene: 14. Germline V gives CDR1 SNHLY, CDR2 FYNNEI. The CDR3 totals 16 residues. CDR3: CATLSGTGGGRYGYTF. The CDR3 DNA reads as TGTGCCACTCTATCCGGGACAGGGGGCGGACGTTATGGCTACACCTTC.

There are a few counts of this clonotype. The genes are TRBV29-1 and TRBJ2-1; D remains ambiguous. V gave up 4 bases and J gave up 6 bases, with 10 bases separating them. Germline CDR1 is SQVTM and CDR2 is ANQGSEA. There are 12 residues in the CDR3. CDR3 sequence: CSVVSQLNEQFF. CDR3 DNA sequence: TGCAGCGTTGTAAGTCAGCTCAATGAGCAGTTCTTC.

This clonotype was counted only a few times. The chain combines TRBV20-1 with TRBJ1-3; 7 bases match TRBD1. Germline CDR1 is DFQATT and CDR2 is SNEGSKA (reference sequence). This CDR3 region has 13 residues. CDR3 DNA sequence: TGCAGCGTTGGGACAGACATAGGAAACACCATATATTTT. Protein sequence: CSVGTDIGNTIYF.

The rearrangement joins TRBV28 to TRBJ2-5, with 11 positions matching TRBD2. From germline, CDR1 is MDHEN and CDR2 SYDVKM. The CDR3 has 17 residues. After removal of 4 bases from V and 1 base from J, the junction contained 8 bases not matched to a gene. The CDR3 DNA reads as TGTGCCAGCAGTTCATTTAAGGGGACTAGCGGCCAAGAGACCCAGTACTTC. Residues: CASSSFKGTSGQETQYF.

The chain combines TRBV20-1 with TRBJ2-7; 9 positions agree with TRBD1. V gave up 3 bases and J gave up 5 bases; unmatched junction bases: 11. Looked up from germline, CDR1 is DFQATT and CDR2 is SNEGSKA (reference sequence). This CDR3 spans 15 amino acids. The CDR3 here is CSARRTGDPRDEQYF. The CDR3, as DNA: TGCAGTGCTAGGAGGACAGGGGACCCTCGCGACGAGCAGTACTTC.

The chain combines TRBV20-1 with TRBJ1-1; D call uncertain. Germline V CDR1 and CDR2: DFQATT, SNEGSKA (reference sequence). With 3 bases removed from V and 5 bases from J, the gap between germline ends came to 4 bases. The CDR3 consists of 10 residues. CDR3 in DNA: TGCAGTGCTAGCAAGACTGAAGCTTTCTTT. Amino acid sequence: CSASKTEAFF.

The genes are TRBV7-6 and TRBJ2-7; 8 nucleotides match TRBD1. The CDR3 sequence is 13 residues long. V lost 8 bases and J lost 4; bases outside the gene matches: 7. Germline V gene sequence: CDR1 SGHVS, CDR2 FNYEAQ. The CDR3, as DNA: TGTGCCAGCGGGGGACAGGAAAGTTACGAGCAGTACTTC. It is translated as CASGGQESYEQYF.

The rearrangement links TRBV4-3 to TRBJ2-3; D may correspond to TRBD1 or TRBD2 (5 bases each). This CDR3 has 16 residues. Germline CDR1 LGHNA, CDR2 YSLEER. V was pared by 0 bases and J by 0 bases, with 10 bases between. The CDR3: CASSQEGDPSTDTQYF. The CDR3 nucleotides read TGCGCCAGCAGCCAAGAAGGGGACCCGAGCACAGATACGCAGTATTTT.

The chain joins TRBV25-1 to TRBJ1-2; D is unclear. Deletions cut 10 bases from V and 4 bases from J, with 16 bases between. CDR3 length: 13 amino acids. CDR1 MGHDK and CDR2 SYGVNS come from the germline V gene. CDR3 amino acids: CAMSRRSGYGYTF. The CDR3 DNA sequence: TGTGCCATGAGTAGGAGAAGTGGCTATGGCTACACCTTC.

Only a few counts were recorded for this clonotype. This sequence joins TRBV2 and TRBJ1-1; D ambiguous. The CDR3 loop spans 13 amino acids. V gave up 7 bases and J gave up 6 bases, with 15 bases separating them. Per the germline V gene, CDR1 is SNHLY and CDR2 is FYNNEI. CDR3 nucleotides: TGTGCCAGCATGGGAATTAGTCGGGCTGAAGCTTTCTTT. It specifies CASMGISRAEAFF.

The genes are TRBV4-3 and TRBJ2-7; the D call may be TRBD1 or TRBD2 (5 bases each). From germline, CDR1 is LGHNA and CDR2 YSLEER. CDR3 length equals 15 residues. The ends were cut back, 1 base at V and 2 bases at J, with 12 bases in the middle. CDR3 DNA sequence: TGCGCCAGCAGCCAAGTCCCCGGGGACCCCTACGAGCAGTACTTC. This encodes CASSQVPGDPYEQYF.